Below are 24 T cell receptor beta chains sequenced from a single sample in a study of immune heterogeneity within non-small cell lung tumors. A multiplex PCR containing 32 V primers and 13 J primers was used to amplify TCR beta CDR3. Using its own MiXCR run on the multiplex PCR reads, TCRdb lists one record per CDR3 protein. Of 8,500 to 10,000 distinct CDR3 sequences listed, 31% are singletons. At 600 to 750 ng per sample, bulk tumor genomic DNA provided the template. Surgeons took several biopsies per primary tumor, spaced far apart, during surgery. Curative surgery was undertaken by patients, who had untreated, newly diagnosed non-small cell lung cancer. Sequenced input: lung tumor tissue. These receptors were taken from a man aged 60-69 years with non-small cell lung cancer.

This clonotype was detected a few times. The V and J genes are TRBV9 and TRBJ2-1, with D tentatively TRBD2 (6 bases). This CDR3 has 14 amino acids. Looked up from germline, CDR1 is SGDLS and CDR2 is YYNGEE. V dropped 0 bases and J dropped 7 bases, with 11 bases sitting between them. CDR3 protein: CASSVVPGANEQFF. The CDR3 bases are TGTGCCAGCAGCGTAGTTCCGGGAGCAAATGAGCAGTTCTTC.

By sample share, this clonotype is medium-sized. DNA of the CDR3: TGTGCCAGCAGCGGACTAGCGGGAGGGCCAAGGGAGAACACCGGGGAGCTGTTTTTT. It encodes CASSGLAGGPRENTGELFF. V and J are TRBV2 and TRBJ2-2; 15 bases agree with TRBD2. V trimming: 6 bases; J trimming: 1 base; junction bases outside the gene matches: 9. CDR3 length: 19 amino acids. Germline loops: CDR1 SNHLY, CDR2 FYNNEI.

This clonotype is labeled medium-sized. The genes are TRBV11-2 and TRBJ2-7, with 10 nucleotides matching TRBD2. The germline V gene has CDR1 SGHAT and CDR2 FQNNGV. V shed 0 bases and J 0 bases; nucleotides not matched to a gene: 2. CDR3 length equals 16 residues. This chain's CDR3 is CASSLDRTSGSYEQYF. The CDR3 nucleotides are TGTGCCAGCAGCTTAGATCGGACTAGCGGCTCCTACGAGCAGTACTTC.

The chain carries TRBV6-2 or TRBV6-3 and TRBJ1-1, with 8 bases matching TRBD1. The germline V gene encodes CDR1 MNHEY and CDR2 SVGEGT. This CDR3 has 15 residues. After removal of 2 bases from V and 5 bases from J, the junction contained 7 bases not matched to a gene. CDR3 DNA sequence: TGTGCCAGCAGTTACGACAGGGGCCCGGGGACTGAAGCTTTCTTT. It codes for CASSYDRGPGTEAFF.

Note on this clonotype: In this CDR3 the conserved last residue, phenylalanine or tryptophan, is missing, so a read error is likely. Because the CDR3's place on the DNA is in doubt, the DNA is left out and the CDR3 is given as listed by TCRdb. CDR3 residues: CAWSVRGRGTEQYFGP. V usage is TRBV30 and J usage is TRBJ2-3; the D call of TRBD1 is as the table states it, not checked on the DNA. Germline V lookup: CDR1 GTSNPN, CDR2 SVGIG (reference sequence). The CDR3 spans 16 amino acids, including both terminal residues.

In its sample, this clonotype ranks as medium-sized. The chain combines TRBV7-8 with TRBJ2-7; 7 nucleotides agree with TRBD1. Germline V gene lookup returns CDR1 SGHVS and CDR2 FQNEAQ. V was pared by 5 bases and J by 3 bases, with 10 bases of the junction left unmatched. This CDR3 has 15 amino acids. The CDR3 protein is CASSRRTGQNYEQYF. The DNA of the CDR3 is TGTGCCAGCAGCCGACGGACAGGACAAAACTACGAGCAGTACTTC.

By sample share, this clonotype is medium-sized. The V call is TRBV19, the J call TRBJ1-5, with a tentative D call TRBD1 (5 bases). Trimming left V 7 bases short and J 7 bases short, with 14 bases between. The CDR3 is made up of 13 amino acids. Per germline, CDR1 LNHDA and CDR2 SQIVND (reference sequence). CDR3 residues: CASTDTRVQPQHF. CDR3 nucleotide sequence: TGTGCCAGTACGGACACTAGGGTACAGCCCCAGCATTTT.

For the CDR3, the DNA is TGTGCCAGTAGTATGGGACAGTGGCTGGACGAGCAGTACTTC. This gives the protein CASSMGQWLDEQYF. The chain is built from TRBV19 and TRBJ2-7; 7 bases match TRBD1. Germline CDR1 LNHDA, CDR2 SQIVND (reference sequence). Trimming cost V 3 bases and J 5 bases; bases outside gene matches: 7. CDR3 length: 14 residues.

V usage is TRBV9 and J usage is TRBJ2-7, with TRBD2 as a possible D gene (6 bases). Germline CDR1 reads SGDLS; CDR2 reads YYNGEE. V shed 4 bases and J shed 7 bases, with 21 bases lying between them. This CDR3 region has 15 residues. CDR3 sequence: CASSRTGTLIGEQYF. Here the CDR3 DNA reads TGTGCCAGCAGCCGGACCGGGACTCTTATCGGGGAGCAGTACTTC. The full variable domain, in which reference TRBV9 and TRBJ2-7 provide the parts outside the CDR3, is DSGVTQTPKHLITATGQRVTLRCSPRSGDLSVYWYQQSLDQGLQFLIQYYNGEERAKGNILERFSAQQFPDLHSELNLSSLELGDSALYFCASSRTGTLIGEQYFGPGTRLTVT.

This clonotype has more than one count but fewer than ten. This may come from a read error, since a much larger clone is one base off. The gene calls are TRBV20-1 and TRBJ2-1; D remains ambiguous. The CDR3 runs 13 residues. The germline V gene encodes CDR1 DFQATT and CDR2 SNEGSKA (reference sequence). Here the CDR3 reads CSARPLAYDEQFF. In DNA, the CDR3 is TGCAGTGCTAGGCCCCTCGCCTACGATGAGCAGTTCTTC.

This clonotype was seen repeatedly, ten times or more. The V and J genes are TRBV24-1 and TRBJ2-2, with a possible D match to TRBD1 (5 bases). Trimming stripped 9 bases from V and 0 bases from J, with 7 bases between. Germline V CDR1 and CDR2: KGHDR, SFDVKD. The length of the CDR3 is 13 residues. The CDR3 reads CATRQPNTGELFF. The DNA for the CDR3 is TGTGCCACCCGACAGCCGAACACCGGGGAGCTGTTTTTT.

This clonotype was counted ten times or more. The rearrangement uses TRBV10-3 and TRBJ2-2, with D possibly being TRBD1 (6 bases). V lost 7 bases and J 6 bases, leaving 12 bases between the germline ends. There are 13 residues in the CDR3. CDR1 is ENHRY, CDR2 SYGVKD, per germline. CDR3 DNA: TGTGCCATCATGATGGGGGCAGCCGGGGAGCTGTTTTTT. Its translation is CAIMMGAAGELFF.

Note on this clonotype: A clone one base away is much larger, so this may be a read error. The CDR3 sequence is CSAIATGIHGYTF. In DNA, the CDR3 is TGCAGTGCTATCGCGACAGGGATCCATGGCTACACCTTC. This chain joins TRBV20-1 and TRBJ1-2, with 7 bases fitting TRBD1. The trim removed 4 bases at V and 6 bases at J, leaving 8 bases unmatched. The CDR3 spans 13 residues. Germline V gives CDR1 DFQATT, CDR2 SNEGSKA (reference sequence).

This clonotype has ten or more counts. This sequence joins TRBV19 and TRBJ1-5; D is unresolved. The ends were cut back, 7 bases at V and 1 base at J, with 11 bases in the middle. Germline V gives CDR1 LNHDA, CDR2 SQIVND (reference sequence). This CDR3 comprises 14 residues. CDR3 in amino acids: CASTTGGSNQPQHF. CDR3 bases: TGTGCCAGTACTACCGGAGGGAGCAATCAGCCCCAGCATTTT.

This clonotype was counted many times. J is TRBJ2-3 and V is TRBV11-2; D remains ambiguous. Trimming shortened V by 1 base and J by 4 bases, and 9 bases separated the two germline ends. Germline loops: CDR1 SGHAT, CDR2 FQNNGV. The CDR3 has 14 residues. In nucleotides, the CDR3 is TGTGCCAGCAGCTTAGTTCCAGGCCCAGATACGCAGTATTTT. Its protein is CASSLVPGPDTQYF.

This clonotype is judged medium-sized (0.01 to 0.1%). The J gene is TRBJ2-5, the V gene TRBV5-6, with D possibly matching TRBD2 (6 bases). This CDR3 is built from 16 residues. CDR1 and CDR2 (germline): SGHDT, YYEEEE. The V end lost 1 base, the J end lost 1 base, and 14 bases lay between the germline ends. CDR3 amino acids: CASSLPGRNSQETQYF. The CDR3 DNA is TGTGCCAGCAGCTTGCCCGGGAGAAATTCCCAAGAGACCCAGTACTTC.

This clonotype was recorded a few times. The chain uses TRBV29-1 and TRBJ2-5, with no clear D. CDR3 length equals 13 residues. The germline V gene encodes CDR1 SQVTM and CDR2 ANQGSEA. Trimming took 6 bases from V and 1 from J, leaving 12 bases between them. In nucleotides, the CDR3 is TGCAGCGTGGTGAAGGTGTTCCAAGAGACCCAGTACTTC. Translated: CSVVKVFQETQYF.

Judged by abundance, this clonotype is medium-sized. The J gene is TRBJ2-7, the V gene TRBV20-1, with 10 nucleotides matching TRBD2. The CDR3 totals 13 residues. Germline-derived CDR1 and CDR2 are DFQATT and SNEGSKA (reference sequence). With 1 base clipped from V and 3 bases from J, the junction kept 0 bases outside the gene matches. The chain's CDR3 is CSARVAGGYEQYF. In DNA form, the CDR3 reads TGCAGTGCTAGAGTAGCGGGAGGCTACGAGCAGTACTTC.

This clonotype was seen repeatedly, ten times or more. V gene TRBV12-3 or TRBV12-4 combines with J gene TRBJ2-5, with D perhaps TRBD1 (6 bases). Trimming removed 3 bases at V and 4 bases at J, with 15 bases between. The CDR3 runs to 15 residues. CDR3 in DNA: TGTGCCAGCAGTTTCTGGGGGCAAGGAGGAGAGACCCAGTACTTC. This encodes CASSFWGQGGETQYF.

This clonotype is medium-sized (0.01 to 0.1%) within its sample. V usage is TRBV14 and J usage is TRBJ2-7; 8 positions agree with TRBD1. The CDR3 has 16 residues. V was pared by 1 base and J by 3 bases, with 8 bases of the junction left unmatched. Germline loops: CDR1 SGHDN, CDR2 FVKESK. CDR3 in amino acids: CASSQVGTGRSYEQYF. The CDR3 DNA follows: TGTGCCAGCAGCCAAGTAGGGACAGGCCGTAGCTACGAGCAGTACTTC. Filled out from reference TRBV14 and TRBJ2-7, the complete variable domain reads EAGVTQFPSHSVIEKGQTVTLRCDPISGHDNLYWYRRVMGKEIKFLLHFVKESKQDESGMPNNRFLAERTGGTYSTLKVQPAELEDSGVYFCASSQVGTGRSYEQYFGPGTRLTVT.

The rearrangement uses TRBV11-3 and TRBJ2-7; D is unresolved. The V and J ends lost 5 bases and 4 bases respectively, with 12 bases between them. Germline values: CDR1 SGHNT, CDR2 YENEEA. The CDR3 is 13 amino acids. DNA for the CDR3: TGTGCCAGCAGCCCCGTTGGTGGGTACGAGCAGTACTTC. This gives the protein CASSPVGGYEQYF.

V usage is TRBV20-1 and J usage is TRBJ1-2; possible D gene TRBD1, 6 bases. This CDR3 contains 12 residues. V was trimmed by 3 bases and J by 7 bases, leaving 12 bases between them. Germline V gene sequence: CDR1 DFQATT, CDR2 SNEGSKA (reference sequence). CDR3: CSARHGGSGYTF. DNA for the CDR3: TGCAGTGCTAGGCACGGGGGCAGTGGCTACACCTTC.

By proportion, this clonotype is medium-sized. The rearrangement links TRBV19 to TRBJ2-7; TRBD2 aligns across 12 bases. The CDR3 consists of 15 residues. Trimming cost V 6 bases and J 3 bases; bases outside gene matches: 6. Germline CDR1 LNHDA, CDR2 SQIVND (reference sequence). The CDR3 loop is CASRVGTSGYYEQYF. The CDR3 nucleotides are TGTGCCAGTAGAGTCGGGACTAGCGGGTACTACGAGCAGTACTTC.

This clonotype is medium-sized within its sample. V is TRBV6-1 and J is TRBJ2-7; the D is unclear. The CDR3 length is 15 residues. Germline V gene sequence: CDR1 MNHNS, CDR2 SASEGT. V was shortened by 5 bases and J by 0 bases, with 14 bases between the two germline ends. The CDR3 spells CASSYPEKGSYEQYF. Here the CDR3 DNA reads TGTGCCAGCAGTTACCCAGAGAAAGGCTCCTACGAGCAGTACTTC.